The 6 T cell receptor beta chains below all came from one sample that was sequenced in a study of blood T cell repertoires in COVID-19. Only in-frame clones appear in the TCRdb table, and some are missing; sequencing was by immunoSEQ multiplex PCR. The profile shows about 190,000 clones, 90% of them singletons. The sample was peripheral blood. These receptors were obtained from a man aged 45-65 years with acute or convalescent COVID-19.

A single count supports this clone. V is TRBV21-1 and J is TRBJ1-5; the table's D call, TRBD1, has no DNA check behind it. TRBV21-1 is listed as a pseudogene. The CDR3 totals 18 residues. The CDR3 sequence is CASSQGRGLWLSNQPQHF. The CDR3 DNA follows: TGTGCCAGCAGCCAAGGGAGGGGGCTTTGGTTGAGCAATCAGCCCCAGCATTTT.

This clone came up a few times. The J gene is TRBJ1-2, the V gene TRBV2; D unresolved. Looked up from germline, CDR1 is SNHLY and CDR2 is FYNNEI. V was trimmed by 1 base and J by 4 bases, leaving 7 bases between them. The CDR3 contains 13 residues. CDR3 amino acids: CASSEGQIYGYTF. As DNA, the CDR3 is TGTGCCAGCAGTGAAGGGCAGATCTATGGCTACACCTTC. Full variable domain (remainder filled in from reference TRBV2 and TRBJ1-2): EPEVTQTPSHQVTQMGQEVILRCVPISNHLYFYWYRQILGQKVEFLVSFYNNEISEKSEIFDDQFSVERPDGSNFTLKIRSTKLEDSAMYFCASSEGQIYGYTFGSGTRLTVV.

The CDR3 region is CASGTSGALLTGEQFF. CDR3 sequence (DNA): TGTGCCAGCGGGACTAGCGGAGCCCTTCTTACGGGTGAGCAGTTCTTC. V is TRBV5-6 and J is TRBJ2-1, with 11 bases fitting TRBD2. The germline CDR1 and CDR2 sequences are SGHDT and YYEEEE. V dropped 7 bases and J dropped 9; count of bases not matched to a gene: 15. CDR3 length equals 16 residues.

In its sample, this clone was seen a few times. The chain uses TRBV18 and TRBJ1-6; no clear D. The germline gives CDR1 KGHSH, CDR2 LQKENI. V was shortened by 4 bases and J by 5 bases, with 6 bases between the two germline ends. This CDR3 comprises 13 residues. CDR3 region: CASSQENNSPLHF. CDR3 coding DNA: TGTGCCAGCTCACAAGAGAATAATTCACCCCTCCACTTT.

CDR3: CASSLVQGASTEAFF. DNA of the CDR3: TGCGCCAGCAGCTTGGTTCAGGGGGCTAGCACTGAAGCTTTCTTT. J is TRBJ1-1 and V is TRBV5-1, with TRBD1 matching 8 bases. This CDR3 is built from 15 residues. The germline V gene has CDR1 SGHRS and CDR2 YFSETQ. Trimming at V came to 0 bases and at J to 4 bases, leaving 5 bases not matched to a gene. The full variable domain, completed using reference TRBV5-1 and TRBJ1-1, is KAGVTQTPRYLIKTRGQQVTLSCSPISGHRSVSWYQQTPGQGLQFLFEYFSETQRNKGNFPGRFSGRQFSNSRSEMNVSTLELGDSALYLCASSLVQGASTEAFFGQGTRLTVV.

V usage is TRBV7-8 and J usage is TRBJ1-6; D ambiguous. V dropped 4 bases and J dropped 7 bases, with 14 bases sitting between them. CDR3 length: 15 residues. CDR1 SGHVS and CDR2 FQNEAQ come from the germline V gene. CDR3 loop: CASSSQRAINSPLHF. The CDR3 DNA reads TGTGCCAGCAGCTCCCAGCGGGCCATAAATTCACCCCTCCACTTT.